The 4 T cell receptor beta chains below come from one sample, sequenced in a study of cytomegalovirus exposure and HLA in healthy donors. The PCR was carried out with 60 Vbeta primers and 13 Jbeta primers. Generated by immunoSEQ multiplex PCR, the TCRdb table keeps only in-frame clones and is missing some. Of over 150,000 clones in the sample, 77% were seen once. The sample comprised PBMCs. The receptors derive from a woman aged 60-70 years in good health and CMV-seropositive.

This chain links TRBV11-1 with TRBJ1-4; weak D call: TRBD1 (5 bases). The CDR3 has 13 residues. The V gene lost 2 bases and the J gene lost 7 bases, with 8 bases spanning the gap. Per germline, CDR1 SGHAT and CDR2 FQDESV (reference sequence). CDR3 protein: CASSLRQSEKLFF. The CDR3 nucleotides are TGTGCCAGCAGCTTAAGACAGAGTGAAAAACTGTTTTTT.

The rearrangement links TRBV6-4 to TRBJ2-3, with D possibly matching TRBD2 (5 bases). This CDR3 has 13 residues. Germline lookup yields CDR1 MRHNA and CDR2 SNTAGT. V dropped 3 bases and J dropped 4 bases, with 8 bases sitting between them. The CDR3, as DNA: TGTGCCAGCAGTGAGCAGAGGGCAGATACGCAGTATTTT. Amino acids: CASSEQRADTQYF.

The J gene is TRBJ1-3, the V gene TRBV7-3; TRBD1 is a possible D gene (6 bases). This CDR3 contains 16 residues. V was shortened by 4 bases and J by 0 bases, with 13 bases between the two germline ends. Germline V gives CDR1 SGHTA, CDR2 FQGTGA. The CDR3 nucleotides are TGTGCCAGCAGCTCCCGGACAGCGAGCTCTGGAAACACCATATATTTT. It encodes CASSSRTASSGNTIYF.

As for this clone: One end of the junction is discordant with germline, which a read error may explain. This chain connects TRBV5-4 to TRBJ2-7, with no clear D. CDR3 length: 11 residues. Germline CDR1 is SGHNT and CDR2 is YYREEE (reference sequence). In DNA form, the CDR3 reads TGTGCCAGCGGCTTCCAATACGAGCAGTACTTC. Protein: CASGFQYEQYF.